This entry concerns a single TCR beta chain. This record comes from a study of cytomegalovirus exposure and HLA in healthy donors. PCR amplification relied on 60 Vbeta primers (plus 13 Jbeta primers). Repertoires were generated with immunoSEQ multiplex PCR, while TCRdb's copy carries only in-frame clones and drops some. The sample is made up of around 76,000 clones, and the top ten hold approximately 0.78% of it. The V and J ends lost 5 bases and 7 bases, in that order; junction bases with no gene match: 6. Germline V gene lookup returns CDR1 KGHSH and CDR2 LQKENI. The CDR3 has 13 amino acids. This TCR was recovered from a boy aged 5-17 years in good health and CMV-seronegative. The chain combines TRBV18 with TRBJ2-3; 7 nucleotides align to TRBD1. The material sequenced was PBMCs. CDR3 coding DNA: TGTGCCAGCTCAGGCGAACAGGGGAATACGCAGTATTTT. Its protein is CASSGEQGNTQYF.